Listed below are T cell receptor beta chains from one sample, sequenced in a study of control samples from healthy donors and cancer patients. The assay was immunoSEQ multiplex PCR, and TCRdb's table has in-frame clones only and misses some. The sample yields fewer than 200,000 clones, 90% seen once. The sequenced material came from blood. All receptors derive from a woman aged 45-59 years in good health. Each CDR3 is given with its conserved first and last residue. The D gene is left open where the match is weak. The size entry is marked missing in some rows and otherwise reads once, few, many or a size class.

j_call | clone_size | v_call | d_call | cdr3_aa | cdr3_nt
TRBJ1-3 | - | TRBV7-6 | - | CASSFTTATSGNTIYF | TGTGCCAGCAGCTTTACGACAGCGACCTCTGGAAACACCATATATTTT
TRBJ1-1 | - | TRBV27 | - | CASSPNRDRWTEAFF | TGTGCCAGCAGTCCCAACAGGGACCGTTGGACTGAAGCTTTCTTT
TRBJ2-7 | - | TRBV4-1 | TRBD1 | CASSRLRDRAYEQYF | TGCGCCAGCAGCCGTTTGAGGGACAGGGCCTACGAGCAGTACTTC
TRBJ2-1 | - | TRBV12-3/TRBV12-4 | TRBD1 | CASGDRVYNEQFF | TGTGCCAGCGGAGACAGGGTCTACAATGAGCAGTTCTTC
TRBJ2-1 | - | TRBV9 | TRBD2 | CASSVGTSLLNEQFF | TGTGCCAGCAGCGTAGGGACTAGCCTCTTAAATGAGCAGTTCTTC
TRBJ2-5 | - | TRBV7-3 | - | CASSLRGRRAGETQYF | TGTGCCAGCAGCTTAAGGGGGAGGAGGGCCGGGGAGACCCAGTACTTC
TRBJ1-4 | - | TRBV3-1/TRBV3-2 | - | CASSPEGGANEKLFF | TGTGCCAGCAGCCCCGAGGGAGGGGCTAATGAAAAACTGTTTTTT
TRBJ2-5 | - | TRBV15 | - | CATSRDPAETQYF | TGTGCCACCAGCAGAGACCCTGCGGAGACCCAGTACTTC
TRBJ2-5 | - | TRBV19 | - | CASSIIHTETQYF | TGTGCCAGTAGTATCATCCATACAGAGACCCAGTACTTC
TRBJ2-7 | - | TRBV7-2 | TRBD2 | CASSQTPAGNQEQYF | TGTGCCAGCAGCCAGACCCCAGCGGGGAATCAGGAGCAGTACTTC
TRBJ1-4 | - | TRBV6-4 | TRBD1 | CASTATGEGEKLFF | TGTGCCAGCACCGCGACAGGGGAGGGGGAAAAACTGTTTTTT
TRBJ2-3 | - | TRBV11-3 | - | CASSLGPDTQYF | TGTGCCAGCAGCTTAGGACCGGATACGCAGTATTTT
TRBJ2-3 | - | TRBV7-9 | TRBD2 | CASSWGLAGGTDTQYF | TGTGCCAGCAGCTGGGGACTAGCGGGGGGCACAGATACGCAGTATTTT
TRBJ1-6 | few | TRBV7-3 | TRBD1 | CASSHRDRNSPLHF | TGTGCCAGCAGCCACCGGGACAGGAATTCACCCCTCCACTTT